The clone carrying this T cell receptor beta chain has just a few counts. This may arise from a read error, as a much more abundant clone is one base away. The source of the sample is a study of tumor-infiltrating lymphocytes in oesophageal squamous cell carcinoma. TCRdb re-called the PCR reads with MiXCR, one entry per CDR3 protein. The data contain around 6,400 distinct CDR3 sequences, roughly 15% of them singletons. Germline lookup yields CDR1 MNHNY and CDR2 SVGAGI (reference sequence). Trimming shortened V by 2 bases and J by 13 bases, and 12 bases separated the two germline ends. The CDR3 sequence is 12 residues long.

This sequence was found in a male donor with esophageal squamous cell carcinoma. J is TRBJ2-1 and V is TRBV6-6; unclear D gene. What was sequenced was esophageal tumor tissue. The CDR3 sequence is CASSYTPETQFF. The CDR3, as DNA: TGTGCCAGCAGTTACACTCCCGAGACCCAGTTCTTC.